The present TCR beta chain was sequenced within a study of CD8+ T cells in alopecia areata. Study summary: Patients took tofacitinib for 6 to 18 months, followed by 6 drug-free months.

The sample holds a few counts of this clone. cDNA serving as the sequencing template came from extracted, reverse transcribed RNA. Method: immunoSEQ multiplex PCR; TCRdb's copy keeps in-frame clones and lacks some. Seen here are 55,000 to 75,000 clones, 45% to 55% observed once, and the top ten hold 17%. With 6 bases removed from V and 8 bases from J, the gap between germline ends came to 14 bases. The germline gives CDR1 PRHDT, CDR2 FYEKMQ (reference sequence). The length of the CDR3 is 13 residues. Sample: CD8+ T cells sorted from blood, taken at week 0. The V and J genes are TRBV13 and TRBJ2-1, with a weak D call TRBD2 (6 bases). The origin of this receptor is a human donor with alopecia areata. CDR3 sequence reads: CASRYWRDDEQFF. The CDR3 nucleotides are TGTGCCAGCAGGTACTGGCGGGACGATGAGCAGTTCTTC. Combining the CDR3 with reference TRBV13 and TRBJ2-1 gives the whole variable domain AAGVIQSPRHLIKEKRETATLKCYPIPRHDTVYWYQQGPGQDPQFLISFYEKMQSDKGSIPDRFSAQQFSDYHSELNMSSLELGDSALYFCASRYWRDDEQFFGPGTRLTVL.